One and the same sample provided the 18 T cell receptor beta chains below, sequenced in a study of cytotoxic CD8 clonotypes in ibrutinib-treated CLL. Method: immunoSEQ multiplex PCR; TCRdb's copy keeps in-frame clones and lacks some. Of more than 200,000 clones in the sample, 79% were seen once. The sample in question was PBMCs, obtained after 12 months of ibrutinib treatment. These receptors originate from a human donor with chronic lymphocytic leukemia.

The CDR3 is CASSPIGAGYGYTF. As DNA, the CDR3 is TGCGCCAGCAGCCCTATAGGGGCTGGCTATGGCTACACCTTC. The chain couples TRBV5-1 to TRBJ1-2, with a weak D call TRBD1 (5 bases). Germline CDR1 and CDR2: SGHRS and YFSETQ. This CDR3 has 14 amino acids. V was pared by 4 bases and J by 4 bases, with 14 bases between.

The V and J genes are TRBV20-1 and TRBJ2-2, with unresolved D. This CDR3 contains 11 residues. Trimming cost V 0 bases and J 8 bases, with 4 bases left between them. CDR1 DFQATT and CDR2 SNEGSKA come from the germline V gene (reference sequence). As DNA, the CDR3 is TGCAGTGCTAGAGATACAGGGGAGCTGTTTTTT. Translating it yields CSARDTGELFF.

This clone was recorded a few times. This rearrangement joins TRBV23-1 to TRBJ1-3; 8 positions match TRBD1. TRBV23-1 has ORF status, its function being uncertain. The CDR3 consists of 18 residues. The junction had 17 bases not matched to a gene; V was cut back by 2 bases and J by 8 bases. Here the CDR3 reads CASSQRPLGRGLADTIYF. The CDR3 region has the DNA TGCGCCAGCAGTCAAAGGCCGTTAGGCAGGGGGCTCGCGGACACCATATATTTT.

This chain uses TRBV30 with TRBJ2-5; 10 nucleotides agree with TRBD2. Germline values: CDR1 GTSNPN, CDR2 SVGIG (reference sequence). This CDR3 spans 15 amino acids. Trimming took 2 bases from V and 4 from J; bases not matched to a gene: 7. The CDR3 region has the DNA TGTGCCTGGAGTCCTGGGCTAGCGGGGGCAGAGACCCAGTACTTC. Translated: CAWSPGLAGAETQYF. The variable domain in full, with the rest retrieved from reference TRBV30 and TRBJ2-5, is SQTIHQWPATLVQPVGSPLSLECTVEGTSNPNLYWYRQAAGRGLQLLFYSVGIGQISSEVPQNLSASRPQDRQFILSSKKLLLSDSGFYLCAWSPGLAGAETQYFGPGTRLLVL.

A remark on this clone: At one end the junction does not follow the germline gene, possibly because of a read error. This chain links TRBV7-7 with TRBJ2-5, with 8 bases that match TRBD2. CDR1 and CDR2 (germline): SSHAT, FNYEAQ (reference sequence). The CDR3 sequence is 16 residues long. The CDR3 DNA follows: TGTGCTAGCAGCCTCCGTGGTGGTAGCGGGAAAGAGACCCAGTACTTC. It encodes CASSLRGGSGKETQYF.

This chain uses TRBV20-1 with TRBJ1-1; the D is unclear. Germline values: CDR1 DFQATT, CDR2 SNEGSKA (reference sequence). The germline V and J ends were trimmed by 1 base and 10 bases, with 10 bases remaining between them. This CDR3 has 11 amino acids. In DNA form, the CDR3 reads TGCAGTGCTAGAGTTGGGCCCGTAGCTTTCTTT. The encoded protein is CSARVGPVAFF.

The chain's CDR3 is CAISDIVEGREAFF. In nucleotides, the CDR3 is TGTGCCATCAGTGATATTGTTGAGGGCAGGGAAGCTTTCTTT. The V and J genes are TRBV10-3 and TRBJ1-1; D remains ambiguous. The CDR3 is 14 amino acids. V gave up 3 bases and J gave up 8 bases, with 16 bases separating them. From germline, CDR1 is ENHRY and CDR2 SYGVKD.

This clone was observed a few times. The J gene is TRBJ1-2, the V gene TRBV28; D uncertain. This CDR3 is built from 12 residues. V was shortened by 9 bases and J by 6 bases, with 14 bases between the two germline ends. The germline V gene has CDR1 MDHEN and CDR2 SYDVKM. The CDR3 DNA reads TGTGCCAGTGGCAGTTTCCTGGATGGCTACACCTTC. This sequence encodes CASGSFLDGYTF.

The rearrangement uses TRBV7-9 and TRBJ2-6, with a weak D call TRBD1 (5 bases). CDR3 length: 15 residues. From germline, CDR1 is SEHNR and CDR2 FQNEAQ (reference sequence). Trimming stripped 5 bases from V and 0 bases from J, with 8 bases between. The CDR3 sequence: CASSQRGSGANVLTF. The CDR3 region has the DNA TGTGCCAGCAGCCAAAGGGGCTCTGGGGCCAACGTCCTGACTTTC.

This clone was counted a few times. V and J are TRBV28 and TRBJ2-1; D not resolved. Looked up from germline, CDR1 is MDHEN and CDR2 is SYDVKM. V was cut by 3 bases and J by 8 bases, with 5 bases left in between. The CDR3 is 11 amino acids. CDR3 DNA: TGTGCCAGCAGTTTGTGGGATGAGCAGTTCTTC. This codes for CASSLWDEQFF.

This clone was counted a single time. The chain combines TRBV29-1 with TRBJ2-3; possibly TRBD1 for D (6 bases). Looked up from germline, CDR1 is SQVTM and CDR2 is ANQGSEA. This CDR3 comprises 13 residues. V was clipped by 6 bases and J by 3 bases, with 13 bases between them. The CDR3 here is CSVGQLTTDTQYF. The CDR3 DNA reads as TGCAGCGTCGGACAGCTTACTACAGATACGCAGTATTTT.

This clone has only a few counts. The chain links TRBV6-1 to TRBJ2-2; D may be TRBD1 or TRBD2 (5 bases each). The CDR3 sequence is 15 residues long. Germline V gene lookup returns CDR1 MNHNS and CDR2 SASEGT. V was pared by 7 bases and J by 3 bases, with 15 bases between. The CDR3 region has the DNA TGTGCCAGCATACCGGGACCGACCTACACCGGGGAGCTGTTTTTT. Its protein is CASIPGPTYTGELFF.

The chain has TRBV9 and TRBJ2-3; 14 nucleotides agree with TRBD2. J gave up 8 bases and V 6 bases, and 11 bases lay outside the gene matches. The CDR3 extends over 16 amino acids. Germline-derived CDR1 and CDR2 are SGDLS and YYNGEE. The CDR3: CASTTETSGGVATQYF. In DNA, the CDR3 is TGTGCCAGCACCACGGAGACTAGCGGGGGGGTGGCTACGCAGTATTTT.

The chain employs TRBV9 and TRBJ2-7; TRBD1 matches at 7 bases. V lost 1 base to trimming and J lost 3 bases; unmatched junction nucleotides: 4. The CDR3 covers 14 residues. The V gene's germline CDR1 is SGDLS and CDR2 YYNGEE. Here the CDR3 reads CASSVSGQSYEQYF. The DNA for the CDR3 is TGTGCCAGCAGCGTATCGGGACAGAGCTACGAGCAGTACTTC.

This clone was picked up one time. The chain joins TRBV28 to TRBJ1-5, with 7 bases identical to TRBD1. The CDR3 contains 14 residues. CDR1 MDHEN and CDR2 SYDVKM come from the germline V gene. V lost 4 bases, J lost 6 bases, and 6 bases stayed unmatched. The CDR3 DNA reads TGTGCCAGCAGTTCCACAGGGGCAGGTCAGCCCCAGCATTTT. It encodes CASSSTGAGQPQHF.

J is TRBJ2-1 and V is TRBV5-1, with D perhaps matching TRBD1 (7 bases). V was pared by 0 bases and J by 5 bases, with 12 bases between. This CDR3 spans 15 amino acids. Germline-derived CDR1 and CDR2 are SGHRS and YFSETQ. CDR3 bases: TGCGCCAGCAGCTTGGTCGGGGGACAGAACAATGAGCAGTTCTTC. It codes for CASSLVGGQNNEQFF.

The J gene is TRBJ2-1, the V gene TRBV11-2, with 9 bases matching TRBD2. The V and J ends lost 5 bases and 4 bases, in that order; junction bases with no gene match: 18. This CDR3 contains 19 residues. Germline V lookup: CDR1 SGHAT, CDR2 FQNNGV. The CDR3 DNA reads TGTGCCAGCAGCCCATACCCCTCGTTTAGCGGGGGCCTATACAATGAGCAGTTCTTC. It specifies CASSPYPSFSGGLYNEQFF.

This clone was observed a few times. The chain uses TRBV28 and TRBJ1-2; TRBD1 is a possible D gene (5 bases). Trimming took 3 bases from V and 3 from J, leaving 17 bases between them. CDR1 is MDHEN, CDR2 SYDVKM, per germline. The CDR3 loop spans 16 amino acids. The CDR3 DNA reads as TGTGCCAGCAGTTTTGGAGGGGCTGGCTCCCACTATGGCTACACCTTC. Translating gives CASSFGGAGSHYGYTF.